Detailed here is one T cell receptor (beta chain). Original analysis: Estimates of nucleated cell counts were drawn from the amplification of reference gene primers. The repertoire was sequenced with immunoSEQ multiplex PCR; TCRdb's copy has only in-frame clones and lacks some. The DNA gave D and trimming, while V, J and clone size come from that table. The table includes some 670,000 clones, 80% to 90% detected once. V trimming: 3 bases; J trimming: 1 base; junction bases outside the gene matches: 3. The V gene's germline CDR1 is SGHRS and CDR2 YFSETQ. The CDR3 is made up of 16 amino acids. This record belongs to a study of blood T cell repertoires in COVID-19. Study at large: Samples taken during acute and convalescent COVID-19 were collected in the United States, Italy and Spain. Nucleic acid was either cDNA or gDNA, and it came from T cells, B-cell-depleted T cells, or PBMCs.

The sequence was obtained from a woman younger than 35 with acute or convalescent COVID-19. The chain recombines TRBV5-1 with TRBJ2-5; 13 bases match TRBD2. The sample consisted of peripheral blood. CDR3 in amino acids: CASSSGTSGIQETQYF. The CDR3 region has the DNA TGCGCCAGCAGCTCCGGGACTAGCGGGATCCAAGAGACCCAGTACTTC. Full variable domain (missing parts from reference TRBV5-1 and TRBJ2-5): KAGVTQTPRYLIKTRGQQVTLSCSPISGHRSVSWYQQTPGQGLQFLFEYFSETQRNKGNFPGRFSGRQFSNSRSEMNVSTLELGDSALYLCASSSGTSGIQETQYFGPGTRLLVL.